Presented here are 27 T cell receptor beta chains from one specimen sequenced in a study of regulatory T cells in long-lasting Graves disease. Time point denoted: newly diagnosed GD, antithyroid drugs for less than 3 months. PBMCs provided the RNA from which the TCR library was made. CDR3 regions were amplified by Arm-PCR using iRepertoire HTBI primers to build TCR beta libraries. TCRdb called the multiplex PCR reads again in MiXCR, with one record for every CDR3 protein. Of over 350,000 distinct CDR3 sequences in the sample, over 12% are singletons; the top ten hold roughly 7.7%. A further study also used this sample, focusing on T cells in Graves' hyperthyroidism and ophthalmopathy.

The source material was peripheral blood mononuclear cells (PBMCs), sampled at new diagnosis, from a patient treated with antithyroid drugs. The receptors stem from a middle-aged woman with Graves disease.

This clonotype was observed many times. V is TRBV11-3 and J is TRBJ1-1; the D gene is possibly TRBD1 (5 bases). CDR1 is SGHNT and CDR2 is YENEEA in the germline V gene. This CDR3 spans 19 amino acids. The ends were cut back, 5 bases at V and 1 base at J, with 26 bases in the middle. This CDR3 is CASSHRPMWGGSQNTEAFF. CDR3 DNA sequence: TGTGCCAGCAGCCATAGGCCGATGTGGGGCGGCAGTCAGAACACTGAAGCTTTCTTT.

The chain employs TRBV5-1 and TRBJ2-1; D uncertain. The V end was cut by 5 bases, the J end by 10 bases, with 16 bases between. Germline assignment: CDR1 SGHRS and CDR2 YFSETQ. CDR3 size: 13 residues. CDR3 bases: TGCGCCAGCAGTCTCGACTCCCAAGGCGAGCAGTTCTTC. Encoded protein: CASSLDSQGEQFF.

The sample holds many counts of this clonotype. The chain combines TRBV11-3 with TRBJ2-2; tentative D call: TRBD1 (5 bases). The CDR3 spans 18 residues. Germline CDR1 is SGHNT and CDR2 is YENEEA. The V end was cut by 4 bases, the J end by 3 bases, with 21 bases between. The CDR3, as DNA: TGTGCCAGCAGCTCGACGATAGGGGTGATCCTCGACACCGGGGAGCTGTTTTTT. Its translation is CASSSTIGVILDTGELFF.

This clonotype was detected many times. This chain links TRBV7-8 with TRBJ2-3; 10 bases are shared with TRBD2. CDR1 is SGHVS and CDR2 is FQNEAQ in the germline V gene. V gave up 5 bases and J gave up 4 bases; unmatched junction bases: 9. CDR3 length: 16 residues. The CDR3 DNA follows: TGTGCCAGCAGCCCGCCTAGCGGGAGTGTCTCAGATACGCAGTATTTT. Translated: CASSPPSGSVSDTQYF.

The rearrangement links TRBV19 to TRBJ2-3; D remains ambiguous. The length of the CDR3 is 14 residues. In germline, CDR1 is LNHDA, CDR2 SQIVND (reference sequence). Between the trimmed V and J ends, which lost 3 bases and 4 bases, there was a span of 11 bases. CDR3: CASSIGPAADTQYF. The CDR3 nucleotides are TGTGCCAGTAGTATTGGGCCCGCCGCAGATACGCAGTATTTT.

This clonotype has a count of ten or more. This chain connects TRBV12-3 or TRBV12-4 to TRBJ2-1, with D maybe TRBD1 (6 bases). CDR3 length: 13 amino acids. The V end lost 1 base, the J end lost 9 bases, and 10 bases lay between the germline ends. The CDR3 DNA follows: TGTGCCAGCAGTTTAGGGCTAGGGGGTGAGCAGTTCTTC. Translating it yields CASSLGLGGEQFF.

This chain joins TRBV11-3 and TRBJ2-7; TRBD1 is a possible D gene (6 bases). The germline CDR1 and CDR2 sequences are SGHNT and YENEEA. The length of the CDR3 is 12 residues. V was trimmed by 5 bases and J by 6 bases, leaving 11 bases between them. As DNA, the CDR3 is TGTGCCAGCAGCCGACCAGGGGCCGAGCAGTACTTC. This encodes CASSRPGAEQYF.

Comment on this clonotype: This may stem from a read error, because a much larger clone lies one nucleotide away. The chain is built from TRBV28 and TRBJ2-7; no firm D call. CDR1 and CDR2 (germline): MDHEN, SYDVKM. The CDR3 runs 11 residues. Between the trimmed V and J ends, which lost 5 bases and 4 bases, there was a span of 6 bases. The CDR3 DNA reads TGTGCCAGCAGTGCCGAGTACGAGCAGTACTTC. Translating it yields CASSAEYEQYF. The full variable domain, with the rest looked up from reference TRBV28 and TRBJ2-7, is DVKVTQSSRYLVKRTGEKVFLECVQDMDHENMFWYRQDPGLGLRLIYFSYDVKMKEKGDIPEGYSVSREKKERFSLILESASTNQTSMYLCASSAEYEQYFGPGTRLTVT.

Worth noting for this clonotype: A read error likely explains this, since a far larger clone differs by one base. The gene calls are TRBV9 and TRBJ1-1; 7 bases line up with TRBD1. This CDR3 comprises 15 residues. The germline V gene encodes CDR1 SGDLS and CDR2 YYNGEE. In DNA form, the CDR3 reads TGTGCCAGCAGTCCTTCAACAGGGGCGAACACTGGAGCTTTCTTT. Its protein is CASSPSTGANTGAFF.

The chain links TRBV7-6 to TRBJ1-1; D is unclear. The germline V and J ends were trimmed by 1 base and 1 base, with 22 bases remaining between them. The CDR3 is made up of 19 amino acids. Germline V gene lookup returns CDR1 SGHVS and CDR2 FNYEAQ. The CDR3 spells CASSLVTVVSGKGNTEAFF. The CDR3 DNA reads TGTGCCAGCAGCTTAGTCACAGTAGTGTCGGGTAAAGGGAACACTGAAGCTTTCTTT.

This clonotype was recorded only once. An end of the junction differs from the germline gene, which may be a read error. The rearrangement joins TRBV5-4 to TRBJ2-5; no clear D. Looked up from germline, CDR1 is SGHNT and CDR2 is YYREEE (reference sequence). CDR3 length: 12 amino acids. Written as DNA, the CDR3 is TGTGTCAGCAGCCGTTCACAAGAGACCCAGTACTTC. It encodes CVSSRSQETQYF.

Comments on this clonotype: One base away lies a much larger clone, so this may be a sequencing read error. This rearrangement joins TRBV18 to TRBJ1-1; 9 positions match TRBD1. The CDR3 totals 14 residues. Germline CDR1 is KGHSH and CDR2 is LQKENI. This chain's CDR3 is CASSRGQGFTGAFF. The CDR3 DNA reads as TGTGCCAGCTCCCGCGGACAGGGGTTCACTGGAGCTTTCTTT.

The chain is built from TRBV4-3 and TRBJ1-2; 9 bases match TRBD1. The CDR3 covers 15 residues. The germline CDR1 and CDR2 sequences are LGHNA and YSLEER. Unmatched junction bases numbered 12, after V lost 5 bases and J lost 8 bases. CDR3 DNA sequence: TGCGCCAGCAGCGACAGGACAGGGGAAGTGAAGGGCTACACCTTC. Protein sequence: CASSDRTGEVKGYTF.

The V and J genes are TRBV5-4 and TRBJ2-5; D possibly corresponds to TRBD2 (5 bases). V lost 5 bases and J lost 1, with 15 bases in between. The germline V gene encodes CDR1 SGHNT and CDR2 YYREEE (reference sequence). This CDR3 has 15 residues. The CDR3 nucleotides read TGTGCCAGCAGGACGACCGGAGGATCCCAAGAGACCCAGTACTTC. Translated: CASRTTGGSQETQYF.

In its sample, this clonotype was seen many times. The rearrangement uses TRBV28 and TRBJ2-2, with D perhaps TRBD2 (6 bases). Trimming took 2 bases from V and 4 from J, leaving 11 bases between them. Germline V gene lookup returns CDR1 MDHEN and CDR2 SYDVKM. The CDR3 totals 15 residues. The DNA of the CDR3 is TGTGCCAGCAGTTTAACGGGAGAAATCACCGGGGAGCTGTTTTTT. The encoded protein is CASSLTGEITGELFF. The whole variable domain, remainder taken from reference TRBV28 and TRBJ2-2, is DVKVTQSSRYLVKRTGEKVFLECVQDMDHENMFWYRQDPGLGLRLIYFSYDVKMKEKGDIPEGYSVSREKKERFSLILESASTNQTSMYLCASSLTGEITGELFFGEGSRLTVL.

The gene calls are TRBV7-3 and TRBJ2-1, with 8 bases lining up with TRBD1. Germline V lookup: CDR1 SGHTA, CDR2 FQGTGA. V lost 5 bases to trimming and J lost 0 bases; unmatched junction nucleotides: 3. The CDR3 is made up of 15 amino acids. The CDR3 here is CASSDRGGSYNEQFF. The CDR3, as DNA: TGTGCCAGCAGCGACAGGGGTGGCTCCTACAATGAGCAGTTCTTC.

This chain joins TRBV6-1 and TRBJ1-4, with 7 bases matching TRBD1. V was pared by 6 bases and J by 8 bases, with 9 bases of the junction left unmatched. This CDR3 spans 14 amino acids. Per germline, CDR1 MNHNS and CDR2 SASEGT. CDR3 in DNA: TGTGCCAGCAGCAAGAGGACAGGCGGAGAAAAACTGTTTTTT. It is translated as CASSKRTGGEKLFF.

This clonotype was recorded at least ten times. The chain recombines TRBV11-2 with TRBJ2-3; no clear D gene. The germline gives CDR1 SGHAT, CDR2 FQNNGV. This CDR3 spans 13 amino acids. V was trimmed by 5 bases and J by 6 bases, leaving 12 bases between them. CDR3 nucleotides: TGTGCCAGCAGCACGGTTGGCCTGGATACGCAGTATTTT. Encoded protein: CASSTVGLDTQYF.

This chain connects TRBV30 to TRBJ2-1; 8 bases align to TRBD2. After removal of 3 bases from V and 6 bases from J, the junction contained 4 bases not matched to a gene. Looked up from germline, CDR1 is GTSNPN and CDR2 is SVGIG (reference sequence). There are 13 residues in the CDR3. The CDR3 loop reads CAWRRLAGNEQFF. CDR3 coding DNA: TGTGCCTGGAGAAGGCTAGCGGGCAATGAGCAGTTCTTC.

This clonotype was seen a few times. The germline gene is not matched at one end of the junction; a read error may be the cause. The chain uses TRBV5-1 and TRBJ2-7; 8 nucleotides agree with TRBD2. This CDR3 is 13 amino acids long. Germline loops: CDR1 SGHRS, CDR2 YFSETQ. The CDR3 sequence is CASSSTSAYAQYF. DNA of the CDR3: TGCGCCAGCAGCTCGACTAGCGCATACGCGCAGTACTTC.

This clonotype has at least ten counts. This sequence joins TRBV11-2 and TRBJ2-6, with a tentative D call TRBD1 (5 bases). Germline lookup yields CDR1 SGHAT and CDR2 FQNNGV. The CDR3 has 16 amino acids. The V end was cut by 7 bases, the J end by 3 bases, with 16 bases between. Here the CDR3 DNA reads TGTGCCAGCACCCCTGGCAGGGTAGGTGGGGCCAACGTCCTGACTTTC. Translated, it gives CASTPGRVGGANVLTF.

There are a few counts of this clonotype. The chain joins TRBV12-3 or TRBV12-4 to TRBJ1-1; the match to TRBD1 covers 10 bases. The V segment lost 8 bases and the J segment 0 bases; nucleotides outside the gene matches: 15. CDR3 size: 18 residues. CDR3: CASEGQGRTRDMNTEAFF. For the CDR3, the DNA is TGTGCCAGCGAGGGACAGGGGCGAACCAGGGACATGAACACTGAAGCTTTCTTT.

This clonotype was picked up a small number of times. The rearrangement joins TRBV7-9 to TRBJ1-1, with D hard to call. CDR3 length: 11 residues. Germline V gives CDR1 SEHNR, CDR2 FQNEAQ (reference sequence). V was pared by 2 bases and J by 8 bases, with 6 bases between. The DNA of the CDR3 is TGTGCCAGCAGCTTAATGTGGGAAGCTTTCTTT. It translates to CASSLMWEAFF.

This clonotype was seen many times. The chain employs TRBV12-3 or TRBV12-4 and TRBJ2-3, with 15 bases that match TRBD2. V lost 6 bases, J lost 4 bases, and 8 bases stayed unmatched. The CDR3 has 17 residues. The CDR3 sequence is CASSLRTSGRAPDTQYF. CDR3 DNA: TGTGCCAGCAGCCTACGGACTAGCGGGAGGGCCCCAGATACGCAGTATTTT.

A single count supports this clonotype. As the CDR3 is not closed by the conserved phenylalanine or tryptophan, this likely results from a read error. V is TRBV4-1 and J is TRBJ2-1; maybe TRBD2 (6 bases). Between the trimmed V and J ends, which lost 1 base and 12 bases, there was a span of 13 bases. The CDR3 has 13 amino acids. Germline assignment: CDR1 MGHRA and CDR2 YSYEKL. The DNA for the CDR3 is TGCGCCAGCAGCCAAGTAGTAGCGGAAATGCAGTTCGTC. Its protein is CASSQVVAEMQFV.

This clonotype was counted at least ten times. CDR3 sequence reads: CSALVVAGGGETQYF. The CDR3 region has the DNA TGCAGCGCCCTGGTGGTCGCGGGAGGTGGGGAGACCCAGTACTTC. This sequence joins TRBV29-1 and TRBJ2-5; TRBD2 aligns across 8 bases. There are 15 residues in the CDR3. V dropped 7 bases and J dropped 5; count of bases not matched to a gene: 15. Germline lookup yields CDR1 SQVTM and CDR2 ANQGSEA.

The gene calls are TRBV29-1 and TRBJ1-1, with D uncertain. This CDR3 has 12 residues. Trimming removed 5 bases from V and 3 bases from J, with 10 bases in between. CDR1 and CDR2 (germline): SQVTM, ANQGSEA. This CDR3 reads CSVSPVYTEAFF. The CDR3, as DNA: TGCAGCGTTTCTCCTGTGTACACTGAAGCTTTCTTT.